These T cell receptor beta chains were read from a single sample in a study of monozygotic twins with inflammatory bowel disease. From its re-call of the 5' RACE reads, TCRdb lists each CDR3 protein once, without DNA. Listed are fewer than 550,000 distinct CDR3 sequences; 2.4% falls within the top ten. Input material: blood. The receptors originated from a human donor with ulcerative colitis or Crohn's disease, or a healthy co-twin of an affected twin (not recorded which). The CDR3 runs from the conserved cysteine through the conserved F or W.

j_call v_call cdr3_aa
TRBJ2-5 TRBV7-9 CASSLVGQGTGETQYF
TRBJ1-1 TRBV15 CATRGDRNTEAFF
TRBJ2-5 TRBV5-6 CASSIRGATQETQYF
TRBJ2-5 TRBV5-1 CASSPPGQPQETQYF
TRBJ2-2 TRBV7-6 CASSPRSGTGELFF
TRBJ2-2 TRBV11-2 CASSLLWLAGSKQNTGELFF
TRBJ2-1 TRBV21-1 CASSKTPWGGSWNEQFF
TRBJ1-4 TRBV4-1 CASGQGSREKLFF
TRBJ2-1 TRBV11-2 CASSSIAGPAYNEQFF
TRBJ1-1 TRBV5-6 CASSFGSGTEAFF
TRBJ1-1 TRBV5-1 CASSFTAMNTEAFF
TRBJ1-5 TRBV6-1 CASSDRVSNQPQHF
TRBJ2-1 TRBV27 CASSSWTGGNEQFF
TRBJ1-5 TRBV12-3/TRBV12-4 CASSSRRDRVQPQHF
TRBJ2-7 TRBV28 CASRTGTGVEQYF
TRBJ1-2 TRBV7-2 CASSTGTNNYGYTF
TRBJ2-2 TRBV19 CASRTSGSPTGELFF
TRBJ1-5 TRBV12-3/TRBV12-4 CASSLRQGGQPQHF
TRBJ1-2 TRBV24-1 CATSDGDNYGYTF
TRBJ1-4 TRBV5-4 CASSPTPPTNEKLFF
TRBJ2-7 TRBV2 CASREGIHEQYF
TRBJ2-7 TRBV5-1 CASTPASGALGSYEQYF
TRBJ2-5 TRBV30 CAWSQDSGETQYF
TRBJ1-1 TRBV19 CASRSRLEAFF
TRBJ2-2 TRBV7-6 CASSLASLAGAGELFF
TRBJ2-1 TRBV4-2 CASNERALAGGRAYNEQFF
TRBJ2-7 TRBV29-1 CSVGTVLGGGAKYF
TRBJ2-5 TRBV7-9 CASSATGGRRETQYF